The 9 T cell receptor beta chains in this list originate from one sample, sequenced in a study of identical twins. TCRdb called the 5' RACE reads again in MiXCR, with one record for every CDR3 protein. The sample holds approximately 94,000 distinct CDR3 sequences, 5.5% to 7% seen once. Input material: memory T cells sorted from blood. The receptors shown here come from a woman aged 45-65 years in good health.

This clonotype was observed at least ten times. The V call is TRBV5-1, the J call TRBJ2-3; TRBD2 matches at 15 bases. V lost 4 bases to trimming and J lost 3 bases; unmatched junction nucleotides: 9. In germline, CDR1 is SGHRS, CDR2 YFSETQ. The CDR3 is 18 residues long. The CDR3 DNA reads TGCGCCAGCAGCCCCGGACTAGCGGGAGGGCCTTTGACAGATACGCAGTATTTT. Protein product: CASSPGLAGGPLTDTQYF. Based on the CDR3 plus reference TRBV5-1 and TRBJ2-3, the full variable domain is KAGVTQTPRYLIKTRGQQVTLSCSPISGHRSVSWYQQTPGQGLQFLFEYFSETQRNKGNFPGRFSGRQFSNSRSEMNVSTLELGDSALYLCASSPGLAGGPLTDTQYFGPGTRLTVL.

This clonotype appeared many times. The chain recombines TRBV27 with TRBJ2-2, with 9 bases aligning to TRBD2. Germline trimming cut 0 bases from V and 0 bases from J; bases unmatched to any gene: 5. Per germline, CDR1 MNHEY and CDR2 SMNVEV (reference sequence). CDR3 length: 18 amino acids. The CDR3 sequence is CASSLSGLASANTGELFF. The CDR3 DNA follows: TGTGCCAGCAGTTTATCTGGACTAGCGTCAGCGAACACCGGGGAGCTGTTTTTT.

This clonotype showed up many times. This sequence joins TRBV7-9 and TRBJ1-5; unclear D gene. CDR1 is SEHNR, CDR2 FQNEAQ, per germline (reference sequence). The CDR3 runs 13 residues. Trimming pared 4 bases from V and 0 bases from J, leaving 4 bases between. The CDR3 loop is CASSWNSNQPQHF. CDR3 DNA: TGTGCCAGCAGCTGGAATAGCAATCAGCCCCAGCATTTT. The whole variable domain, filled in from reference TRBV7-9 and TRBJ1-5, reads DTGVSQNPRHKITKRGQNVTFRCDPISEHNRLYWYRQTLGQGPEFLTYFQNEAQLEKSRLLSDRFSAERPKGSFSTLEIQRTEQGDSAMYLCASSWNSNQPQHFGDGTRLSIL.

This clonotype was picked up many times. The chain employs TRBV6-5 and TRBJ1-2; 9 bases are shared with TRBD1. J gave up 6 bases and V 8 bases, and 16 bases lay outside the gene matches. Germline V lookup: CDR1 MNHEY, CDR2 SVGAGI. The CDR3 runs to 16 residues. CDR3 amino acids: CASSSGTGRRRDGYTF. As DNA, the CDR3 is TGTGCCAGCTCATCCGGGACAGGGAGGAGACGGGATGGCTACACCTTC.

This chain joins TRBV3-1 and TRBJ1-3, with D uncertain. Looked up from germline, CDR1 is LGHDT and CDR2 is YNNKEL (reference sequence). The CDR3 consists of 13 residues. Trimming took off 3 bases at V and 8 bases at J, with 11 bases between the two ends. The CDR3 loop is CASSQAEGYTIYF. The CDR3 DNA is TGTGCCAGCAGCCAGGCCGAAGGATACACCATATATTTT.

Many counts were recorded for this clonotype. The chain joins TRBV5-1 to TRBJ2-6; D is unresolved. The CDR3 spans 13 residues. Germline V CDR1 and CDR2: SGHRS, YFSETQ. V was cut by 7 bases and J by 1 base, with 6 bases left in between. CDR3 in amino acids: CASQWSGANVLTF. The DNA of the CDR3 is TGCGCCAGCCAATGGTCTGGGGCCAACGTCCTGACTTTC.

This clonotype has at least ten counts. The V and J genes are TRBV5-1 and TRBJ2-1; 7 nucleotides line up with TRBD2. CDR3 size: 14 residues. V lost 1 base and J lost 9; bases outside the gene matches: 7. The V gene's germline CDR1 is SGHRS and CDR2 YFSETQ. The CDR3 protein is CASSLPPLAAEQFF. The CDR3, as DNA: TGCGCCAGCAGCTTGCCACCCCTAGCGGCTGAGCAGTTCTTC.

This clonotype occurred many times. This chain joins TRBV18 and TRBJ2-2, with 10 bases lining up with TRBD2. Trimming removed 1 base from V and 3 bases from J; junction bases left unmatched: 2. This CDR3 is 16 amino acids long. The germline V gene encodes CDR1 KGHSH and CDR2 LQKENI. In DNA, the CDR3 is TGTGCCAGCTCACCACAGCTAGCGGGAGACACCGGGGAGCTGTTTTTT. Protein sequence: CASSPQLAGDTGELFF. Full variable domain (rest looked up from reference TRBV18 and TRBJ2-2): NAGVMQNPRHLVRRRGQEARLRCSPMKGHSHVYWYRQLPEEGLKFMVYLQKENIIDESGMPKERFSAEFPKEGPSILRIQQVVRGDSAAYFCASSPQLAGDTGELFFGEGSRLTVL.

About this clonotype: This may come from a read error, since a much larger clone is one base off. This rearrangement joins TRBV6-1 to TRBJ1-1; TRBD1 might be the D (5 bases). This CDR3 has 13 residues. Germline V lookup: CDR1 MNHNS, CDR2 SASEGT. Trimming stripped 5 bases from V and 11 bases from J, with 18 bases between. CDR3 in DNA: TGTGCCAGCAGTATACAGGTTCGGGGTGATGCTTTCTTT. It specifies CASSIQVRGDAFF.